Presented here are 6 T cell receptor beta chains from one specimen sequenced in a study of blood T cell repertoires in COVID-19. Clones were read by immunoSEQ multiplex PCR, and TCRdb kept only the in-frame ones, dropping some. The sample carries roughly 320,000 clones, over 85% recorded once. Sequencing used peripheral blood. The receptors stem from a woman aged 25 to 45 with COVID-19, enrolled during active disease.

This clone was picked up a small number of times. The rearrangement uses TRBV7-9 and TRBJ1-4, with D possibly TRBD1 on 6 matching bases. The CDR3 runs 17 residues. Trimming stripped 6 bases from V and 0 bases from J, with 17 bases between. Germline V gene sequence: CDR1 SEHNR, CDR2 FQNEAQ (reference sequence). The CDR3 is CASSLTGQLTTNEKLFF. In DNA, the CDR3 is TGTGCCAGCAGTTTAACTGGACAGTTGACAACTAATGAAAAACTGTTTTTT.

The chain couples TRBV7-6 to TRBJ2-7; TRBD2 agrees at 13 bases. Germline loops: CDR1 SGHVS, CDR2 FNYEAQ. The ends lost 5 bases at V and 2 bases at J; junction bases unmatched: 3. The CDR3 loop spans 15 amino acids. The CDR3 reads CASSPGLAGAYEQYF. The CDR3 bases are TGTGCCAGCAGCCCCGGACTAGCGGGGGCCTACGAGCAGTACTTC.

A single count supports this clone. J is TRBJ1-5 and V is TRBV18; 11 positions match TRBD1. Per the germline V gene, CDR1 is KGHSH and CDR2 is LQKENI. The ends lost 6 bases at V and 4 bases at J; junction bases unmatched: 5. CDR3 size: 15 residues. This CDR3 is CASSLGTGGNQPQHF. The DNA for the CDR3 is TGTGCCAGCTCGTTAGGGACAGGGGGGAATCAGCCCCAGCATTTT.

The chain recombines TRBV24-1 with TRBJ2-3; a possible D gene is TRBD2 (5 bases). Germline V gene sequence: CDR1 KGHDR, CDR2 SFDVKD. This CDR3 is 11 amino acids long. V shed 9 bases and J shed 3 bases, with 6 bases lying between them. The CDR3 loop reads CATRGTDTQYF. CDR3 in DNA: TGTGCCACCCGGGGAACAGATACGCAGTATTTT.

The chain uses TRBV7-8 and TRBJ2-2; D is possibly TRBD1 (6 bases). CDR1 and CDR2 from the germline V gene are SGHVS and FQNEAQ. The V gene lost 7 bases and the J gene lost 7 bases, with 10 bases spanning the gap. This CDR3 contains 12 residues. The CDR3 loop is CASTPGVGELFF. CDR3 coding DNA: TGTGCCAGCACCCCAGGGGTCGGGGAGCTGTTTTTT.

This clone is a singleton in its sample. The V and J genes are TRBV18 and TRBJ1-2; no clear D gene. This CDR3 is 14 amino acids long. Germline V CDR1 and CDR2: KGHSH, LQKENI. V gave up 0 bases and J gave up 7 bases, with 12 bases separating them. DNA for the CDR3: TGTGCCAGCTCACCACCGGAGGAGGTGTTTGGCTACACCTTC. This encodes CASSPPEEVFGYTF.